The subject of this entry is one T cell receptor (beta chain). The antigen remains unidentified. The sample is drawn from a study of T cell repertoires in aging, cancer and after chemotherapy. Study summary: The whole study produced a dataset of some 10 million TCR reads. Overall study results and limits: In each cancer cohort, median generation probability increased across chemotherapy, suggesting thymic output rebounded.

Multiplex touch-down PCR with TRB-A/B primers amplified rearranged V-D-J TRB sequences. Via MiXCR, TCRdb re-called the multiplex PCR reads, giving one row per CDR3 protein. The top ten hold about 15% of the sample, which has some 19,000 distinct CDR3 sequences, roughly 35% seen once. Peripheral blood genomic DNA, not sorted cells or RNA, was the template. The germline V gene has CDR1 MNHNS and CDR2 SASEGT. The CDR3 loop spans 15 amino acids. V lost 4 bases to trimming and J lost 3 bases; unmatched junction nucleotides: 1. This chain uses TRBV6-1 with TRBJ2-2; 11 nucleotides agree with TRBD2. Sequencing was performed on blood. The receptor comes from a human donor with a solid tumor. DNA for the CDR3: TGTGCCAGCAGTGCACTAGCGGGAGACACCGGGGAGCTGTTTTTT. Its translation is CASSALAGDTGELFF.